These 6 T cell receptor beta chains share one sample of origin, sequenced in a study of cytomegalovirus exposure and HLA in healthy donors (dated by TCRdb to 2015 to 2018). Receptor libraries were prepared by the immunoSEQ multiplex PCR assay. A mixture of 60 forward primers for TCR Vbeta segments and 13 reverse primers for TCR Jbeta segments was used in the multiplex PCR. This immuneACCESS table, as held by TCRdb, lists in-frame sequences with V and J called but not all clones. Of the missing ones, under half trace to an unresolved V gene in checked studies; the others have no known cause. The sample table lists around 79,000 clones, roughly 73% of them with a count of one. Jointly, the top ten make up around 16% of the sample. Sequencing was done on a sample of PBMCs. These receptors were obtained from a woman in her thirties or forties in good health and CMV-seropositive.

The CDR3 DNA sequence: TGTGCCTGGAGCAAAGGGACTAGCGGAATTGGGCCTGCCAAGTTCTTC. This encodes CAWSKGTSGIGPAKFF. This rearrangement joins TRBV30 to TRBJ2-1; 11 bases match TRBD2. Losses at the gene ends were 3 bases for V and 14 bases for J; bases not matched to a gene: 18. Germline V gives CDR1 GTSNPN, CDR2 SVGIG (reference sequence). This CDR3 contains 16 residues.

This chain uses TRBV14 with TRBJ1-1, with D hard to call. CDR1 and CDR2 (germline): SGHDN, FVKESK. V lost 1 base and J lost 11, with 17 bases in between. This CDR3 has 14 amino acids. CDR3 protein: CASSQVREGKRAFF. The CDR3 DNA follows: TGTGCCAGCAGCCAAGTTCGCGAGGGTAAGAGGGCTTTCTTT.

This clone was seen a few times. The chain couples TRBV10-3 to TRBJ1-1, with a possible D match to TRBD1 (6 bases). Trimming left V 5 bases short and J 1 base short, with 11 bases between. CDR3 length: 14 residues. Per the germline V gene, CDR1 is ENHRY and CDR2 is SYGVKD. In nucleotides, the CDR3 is TGTGCCATCAGTTCCGGGACAAAGAACACTGAAGCTTTCTTT. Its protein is CAISSGTKNTEAFF.

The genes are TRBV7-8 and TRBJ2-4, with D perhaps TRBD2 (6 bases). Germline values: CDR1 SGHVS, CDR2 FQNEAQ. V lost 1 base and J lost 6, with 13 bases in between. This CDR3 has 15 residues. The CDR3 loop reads CASSLVRGIGNIQYF. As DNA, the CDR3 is TGTGCCAGCAGCTTAGTCCGGGGGATCGGAAACATTCAGTACTTC.

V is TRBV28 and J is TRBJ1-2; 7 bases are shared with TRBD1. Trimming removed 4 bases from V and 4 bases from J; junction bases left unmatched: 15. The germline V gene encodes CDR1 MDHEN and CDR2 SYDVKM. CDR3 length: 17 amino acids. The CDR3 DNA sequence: TGTGCCAGCAGTTCTCTGGGAACAGGGGATTGGAGCTATGGCTACACCTTC. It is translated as CASSSLGTGDWSYGYTF.

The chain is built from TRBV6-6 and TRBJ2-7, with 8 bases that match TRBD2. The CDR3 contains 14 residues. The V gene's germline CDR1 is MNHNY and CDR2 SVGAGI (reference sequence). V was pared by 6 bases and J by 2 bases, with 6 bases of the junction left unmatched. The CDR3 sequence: CASSLSGSTYEQYF. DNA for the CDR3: TGTGCCAGCAGCTTGAGCGGGAGTACCTACGAGCAGTACTTC.